Each of the 25 T cell receptor beta chains below was sequenced from the same sample in a study of human T cells and chemical hapten exposure. Each CDR3 protein is one row after TCRdb ran MiXCR on the RACE reads. The table records 300,000 to 400,000 distinct CDR3 sequences, around 7% of them present only once. The time point denotes: patch test 1, 2 weeks after DPC sensitization. The treatment here: therapeutic diphenylcyclopropenone sensitization with weekly scalp DPC. This specimen was whole blood, taken in connection with sensitization to the hapten diphenylcyclopropenone (DPC). The receptors originated from a woman aged 18-29 years with alopecia areata. Some clones in this sample may be carry-over from other donors' samples.

This clonotype turned up a few times. The V call is TRBV4-2, the J call TRBJ2-2; D is possibly TRBD2 (5 bases). The V and J ends lost 1 base and 4 bases respectively, with 13 bases between them. CDR1 and CDR2 (germline): LGHNA, YNFKEQ. The CDR3 runs to 16 residues. The CDR3 DNA sequence: TGTGCCAGCAGCCAAGTGGGAGACACAGCCACCGGGGAGCTGTTTTTT. Its protein is CASSQVGDTATGELFF.

The chain is built from TRBV24-1 and TRBJ2-7; D is unresolved. CDR1 and CDR2 (germline): KGHDR, SFDVKD. The V end was cut by 4 bases, the J end by 0 bases, with 15 bases between. The CDR3 runs 16 residues. Here the CDR3 reads CATSDRREAPSYEQYF. In DNA form, the CDR3 reads TGTGCCACCAGTGACCGCCGAGAAGCGCCCTCCTACGAGCAGTACTTC.

The chain joins TRBV3-1 to TRBJ1-2; D is perhaps TRBD1 (5 bases). The ends were cut back, 4 bases at V and 4 bases at J, with 13 bases in the middle. The CDR3 has 14 residues. Germline assignment: CDR1 LGHDT and CDR2 YNNKEL (reference sequence). The CDR3 sequence is CASSPKGYGYGYTF. CDR3 DNA: TGTGCCAGCAGCCCTAAGGGGTACGGCTATGGCTACACCTTC.

There are a few counts of this clonotype. The V call is TRBV4-3, the J call TRBJ1-2; 8 nucleotides agree with TRBD1. Trimming cost V 1 base and J 7 bases; bases outside gene matches: 14. Germline V gene data show CDR1 as LGHNA and CDR2 as YSLEER. This CDR3 comprises 17 residues. The CDR3 loop is CASSQALDREVGGGYTF. DNA for the CDR3: TGCGCCAGCAGCCAAGCCTTGGACAGGGAGGTTGGAGGTGGCTACACCTTC.

This clonotype was observed a few times. V and J are TRBV20-1 and TRBJ1-4, with 7 bases aligning to TRBD1. Germline CDR1 is DFQATT and CDR2 is SNEGSKA (reference sequence). The CDR3 consists of 13 residues. The V gene end was trimmed by 6 bases and the J gene end by 6 bases; junction bases not matched to a gene: 7. The DNA for the CDR3 is TGCAGTGCCAGGGACAGTCTTGATGAAAAACTGTTTTTT. This translates into CSARDSLDEKLFF.

This clonotype was observed a handful of times. The chain joins TRBV6-5 to TRBJ1-1; D unclear. CDR3 length: 14 residues. The V end lost 2 bases, the J end lost 7 bases, and 14 bases lay between the germline ends. Germline CDR1 and CDR2: MNHEY and SVGAGI. The DNA of the CDR3 is TGTGCCAGCAGTTACGATTGGAGTATAGGTGAAGCTTTCTTT. It specifies CASSYDWSIGEAFF.

The rearrangement joins TRBV9 to TRBJ2-5; 11 positions agree with TRBD2. The CDR3 totals 14 residues. With 4 bases clipped from V and 5 bases from J, the junction kept 4 bases outside the gene matches. Germline V gives CDR1 SGDLS, CDR2 YYNGEE. CDR3 region: CASSTRTSGETQYF. In DNA form, the CDR3 reads TGTGCCAGCAGCACAAGGACTAGCGGGGAGACCCAGTACTTC.

There are many counts of this clonotype. The chain uses TRBV5-1 and TRBJ1-1; D not certain. This CDR3 has 11 amino acids. The V end was cut by 6 bases, the J end by 10 bases, with 13 bases between. Germline-derived CDR1 and CDR2 are SGHRS and YFSETQ. CDR3 nucleotides: TGCGCCAGCACGGAGGGTGGCGGAGCTTTCTTT. It translates to CASTEGGGAFF.

This clonotype was found a few times. The chain is built from TRBV18 and TRBJ2-5; TRBD1 might be the D (5 bases). CDR1 and CDR2 (germline): KGHSH, LQKENI. The CDR3 has 14 amino acids. The ends were cut back, 2 bases at V and 5 bases at J, with 12 bases in the middle. CDR3 DNA sequence: TGTGCCAGCTCACCAAATCGACCAGGGGAGACCCAGTACTTC. Translation: CASSPNRPGETQYF.

This chain links TRBV7-9 with TRBJ2-3; possible D gene TRBD1, 6 bases. The ends were cut back, 6 bases at V and 0 bases at J, with 13 bases in the middle. The CDR3 runs 15 residues. Germline V gene sequence: CDR1 SEHNR, CDR2 FQNEAQ (reference sequence). This chain's CDR3 is CASRKGGRSTDTQYF. CDR3 nucleotides: TGTGCCAGCAGAAAAGGGGGTCGGAGCACAGATACGCAGTATTTT.

This chain connects TRBV2 to TRBJ2-5; D assignment may be TRBD1 or TRBD2 (5 bases each). Trimming left V 2 bases short and J 4 bases short, with 17 bases between. Germline V gene lookup returns CDR1 SNHLY and CDR2 FYNNEI. The CDR3 consists of 16 residues. The CDR3 nucleotides are TGTGCCAGCAGTGAACGAGGGGTAGTTAGAACAGAGACCCAGTACTTC. Its translation is CASSERGVVRTETQYF.

This clonotype was observed a handful of times. This chain uses TRBV28 with TRBJ2-7, with D tentatively TRBD1 (6 bases). CDR1 and CDR2 (germline): MDHEN, SYDVKM. Trimming took 4 bases from V and 2 from J, leaving 12 bases between them. The CDR3 extends over 14 amino acids. The CDR3 nucleotides are TGTGCCAGCAGTTGGATCAGGGGAACCTACGAGCAGTACTTC. Residues: CASSWIRGTYEQYF.

At least ten counts were recorded for this clonotype. V is TRBV27 and J is TRBJ2-7; 11 bases agree with TRBD2. Trimming at V came to 7 bases and at J to 2 bases, leaving 4 bases not matched to a gene. The CDR3 has 14 residues. CDR1 and CDR2 (germline): MNHEY, SMNVEV (reference sequence). The CDR3 loop is CASTRSGGAYEQYF. CDR3 nucleotide sequence: TGTGCCAGCACCCGTAGCGGGGGGGCCTACGAGCAGTACTTC.

This clonotype was seen a few times. V usage is TRBV9 and J usage is TRBJ2-2; D call uncertain. With 2 bases removed from V and 2 bases from J, the gap between germline ends came to 7 bases. CDR1 and CDR2 from the germline V gene are SGDLS and YYNGEE. This CDR3 has 14 residues. The CDR3 DNA reads as TGTGCCAGCAGCGTCAGTCACAACACCGGGGAGCTGTTTTTT. This encodes CASSVSHNTGELFF.

This rearrangement joins TRBV29-1 to TRBJ2-1; 7 bases align to TRBD1. Germline CDR1 and CDR2: SQVTM and ANQGSEA. With 5 bases clipped from V and 7 bases from J, the junction kept 14 bases outside the gene matches. This CDR3 has 15 residues. The CDR3 reads CSVWTGRSFGNEQFF. Written as DNA, the CDR3 is TGCAGCGTTTGGACAGGAAGGTCATTTGGTAATGAGCAGTTCTTC.

This clonotype was seen repeatedly, ten times or more. The CDR3, as DNA: TGCAGTGCTAGGACAGATACGCAGTATTTT. It encodes CSARTDTQYF. The chain links TRBV20-1 to TRBJ2-3; no clear D gene. Trimming stripped 3 bases from V and 3 bases from J, with 1 base between. There are 10 residues in the CDR3. The germline V gene has CDR1 DFQATT and CDR2 SNEGSKA (reference sequence).

The CDR3 DNA is TGTGCCAGCAGCTTAGACCCAAGGACAGGGAGGTATGGCTACACCTTC. Its translation: CASSLDPRTGRYGYTF. The chain has TRBV13 and TRBJ1-2; 8 nucleotides line up with TRBD1. Germline loops: CDR1 PRHDT, CDR2 FYEKMQ (reference sequence). J lost 5 bases, V lost 1 base, and 9 bases had no gene match. The CDR3 sequence is 16 residues long.

This clonotype was picked up a small number of times. The chain joins TRBV3-1 to TRBJ1-6; 9 positions match TRBD1. CDR1 LGHDT and CDR2 YNNKEL come from the germline V gene (reference sequence). CDR3 size: 16 residues. The trim removed 7 bases at V and 7 bases at J, leaving 11 bases unmatched. The CDR3 region is CASNRGSGTGNSPLHF. The CDR3 DNA follows: TGTGCCAGCAATCGGGGAAGCGGGACAGGGAATTCACCCCTCCACTTT. Full variable domain (outside the CDR3, taken from reference TRBV3-1 and TRBJ1-6): DTAVSQTPKYLVTQMGNDKSIKCEQNLGHDTMYWYKQDSKKFLKIMFSYNNKELIINETVPNRFSPKSPDKAHLNLHINSLELGDSAVYFCASNRGSGTGNSPLHFGNGTRLTVT.

The V call is TRBV2, the J call TRBJ2-3; D gene unclear. Trimming removed 7 bases at V and 2 bases at J, with 16 bases between. This CDR3 is 15 amino acids long. The germline V gene encodes CDR1 SNHLY and CDR2 FYNNEI. This CDR3 reads CASTDPPRVTDTQYF. The DNA of the CDR3 is TGTGCCAGCACGGATCCTCCTAGGGTCACAGATACGCAGTATTTT.

This clonotype was counted a few times. The V gene is TRBV4-1, the J gene TRBJ2-5; TRBD2 matches at 7 bases. There are 15 residues in the CDR3. CDR1 is MGHRA, CDR2 YSYEKL, per germline. Trimming cost V 5 bases and J 1 base; bases outside gene matches: 7. CDR3 coding DNA: TGCGCCAGCAGCTGGGTAGCGGGCACCCAAGAGACCCAGTACTTC. Its translation is CASSWVAGTQETQYF.

The chain combines TRBV11-2 with TRBJ2-3; 12 bases map to TRBD2. V shed 5 bases and J 1 base; nucleotides not matched to a gene: 10. Germline values: CDR1 SGHAT, CDR2 FQNNGV. The CDR3 covers 18 residues. In DNA form, the CDR3 reads TGTGCCAGCAGCCCGCTAGCGGGGGGGCTCCCTCGCACAGATACGCAGTATTTT. Translating it yields CASSPLAGGLPRTDTQYF.

This clonotype was seen a few times. V and J are TRBV11-1 and TRBJ2-7; weak D call: TRBD2 (6 bases). Germline values: CDR1 SGHAT, CDR2 FQDESV (reference sequence). The CDR3 runs 14 residues. V shed 2 bases and J shed 5 bases, with 13 bases lying between them. In DNA, the CDR3 is TGTGCCAGCAGCTTATTAGGAGGGCGCGACGAGCAGTACTTC. It codes for CASSLLGGRDEQYF.

This clonotype was counted at least ten times. This chain uses TRBV20-1 with TRBJ2-3, with a possible D match to TRBD2 (6 bases). The CDR3 contains 11 residues. The germline gives CDR1 DFQATT, CDR2 SNEGSKA (reference sequence). Trimming stripped 5 bases from V and 9 bases from J, with 12 bases between. The CDR3 region is CSALPGGTQYF. The CDR3 DNA reads TGCAGTGCTCTACCCGGGGGAACGCAGTATTTT.

Many counts were recorded for this clonotype. The gene calls are TRBV6-2 or TRBV6-3 and TRBJ2-3; D is unresolved. V was clipped by 6 bases and J by 5 bases, with 12 bases between them. This CDR3 is built from 13 residues. Germline V CDR1 and CDR2: MNHEY, SVGEGT. The CDR3 DNA is TGTGCCAGCAGCTATCAGACTCAAGATACGCAGTATTTT. Amino acid sequence: CASSYQTQDTQYF.

V gene TRBV4-1 combines with J gene TRBJ2-7, with 7 bases fitting TRBD2. J lost 2 bases, V lost 0 bases, and 4 bases had no gene match. Germline CDR1 and CDR2: MGHRA and YSYEKL. The CDR3 loop spans 15 amino acids. The CDR3 here is CASSQDMRETYEQYF. The CDR3 nucleotides read TGCGCCAGCAGCCAAGATATGCGGGAGACCTACGAGCAGTACTTC.